This TCR beta chain emerged from a study of blood T cells in healthy people across ages. This CDR3 spans 20 amino acids. V lost 8 bases and J lost 1; bases outside the gene matches: 17. The second PCR ran about 6 to 11 cycles with a sample-barcoded 5' primer and J-beta primers. TCRdb re-called the 5' RACE reads through MiXCR, storing one row per CDR3 protein. Seen here are about 1.5 million distinct CDR3 sequences, 40% to 45% observed once, and the top ten hold more than 4%. The clonotype originates from a woman aged 18-35 years in good health. The specimen sequenced was blood. V gene TRBV12-3 or TRBV12-4 combines with J gene TRBJ2-6; 10 bases match TRBD1. CDR3 sequence reads: CASSTRDRGLLISGANVLTF. The CDR3 region has the DNA TGTGCCAGCTCTACCCGGGACAGGGGTTTACTGATTTCTGGGGCCAACGTCCTGACTTTC.